The sequence of this TCR beta chain was determined in a study of shared clonotypes between healthy human individuals. TCRdb's table, derived via immunoSEQ multiplex PCR, lists solely in-frame clones and lacks some. This table holds about 2 million clones, roughly 96% found once. Germline CDR1 reads MNHEY; CDR2 reads SVGAGI. CDR3 length equals 14 residues. Deletions cut 6 bases from V and 0 bases from J, with 11 bases between. This receptor was identified in a man between 18 and 29 years old in good health. V and J are TRBV6-5 and TRBJ1-2; D perhaps matches TRBD1 (5 bases). Sequencing was performed on naive CD4+ T cells sorted from blood. Subset described: CD45RA+ positively selected. The CDR3 nucleotides are TGTGCCAGCAGCCCGGGGGATGCTAACTATGGCTACACCTTC. It codes for CASSPGDANYGYTF.